This T cell receptor beta chain was recovered during a study of patients and donors after allogeneic stem cell transplantation. Germline lookup yields CDR1 MNHEY and CDR2 SVGAGI. The ends lost 0 bases at V and 5 bases at J; junction bases unmatched: 6. This CDR3 has 16 residues. TCRdb called the RT-PCR reads again in MiXCR, with one record for every CDR3 protein. Seen here are tens of thousands of distinct CDR3 sequences, around 27% observed once, and the top ten hold around 27%. The specimen sequenced was blood, either unsorted or a sorted T cell fraction (not recorded which). This clonotype was sampled from a human donor who was either an allogeneic HSCT recipient or a stem cell or donor lymphocyte infusion donor (not recorded which). It is not recorded whose cells these are; they may come from a transplant donor. The chain is built from TRBV6-5 and TRBJ2-3, with 9 bases lining up with TRBD1. Written as DNA, the CDR3 is TGTGCCAGCAGTTACTCGACAACGGGACAGGGAGATACGCAGTATTTT. Its protein product is CASSYSTTGQGDTQYF.